The 27 T cell receptor beta chains given below trace back to one sample, sequenced in a study of neoadjuvant nivolumab and ipilimumab in lung cancer. Sequenced by immunoSEQ multiplex PCR; TCRdb stores in-frame clones only, minus some. The sample comprises about 27,000 clones, more than 75% of which are singletons, and 15% to 20% rests with the top ten. The sample consisted of tumor tissue, taken after neoadjuvant nivolumab, alone or with ipilimumab, at or shortly before surgery. The receptors come from an adult with non-small cell lung cancer.

This clone was seen only once. The chain links TRBV11-1 to TRBJ2-1; TRBD1 agrees at 7 bases. J was trimmed by 4 bases and V by 3 bases; bases with no gene match: 0. The CDR3 spans 13 residues. Per the germline V gene, CDR1 is SGHAT and CDR2 is FQDESV (reference sequence). CDR3 DNA: TGTGCCAGCAGCTTGGGACAGTACAATGAGCAGTTCTTC. Its protein product is CASSLGQYNEQFF.

This chain joins TRBV7-9 and TRBJ2-3; a weak D match, TRBD2 (6 bases). V lost 4 bases and J lost 3, with 14 bases in between. Germline lookup yields CDR1 SEHNR and CDR2 FQNEAQ (reference sequence). The CDR3 is 15 residues long. CDR3 loop: CASSSTIRGTDTQYF. CDR3 sequence (DNA): TGTGCCAGCAGCTCTACTATACGGGGGACAGATACGCAGTATTTT.

J is TRBJ1-1 and V is TRBV18, with a tentative D call TRBD1 (5 bases). V lost 3 bases and J lost 1, with 9 bases in between. The CDR3 spans 14 residues. From germline, CDR1 is KGHSH and CDR2 LQKENI. The CDR3 bases are TGTGCCAGCTCACCGGGCAGGGCGAACACTGAAGCTTTCTTT. Protein sequence: CASSPGRANTEAFF.

The gene calls are TRBV5-1 and TRBJ2-2; 7 bases align to TRBD1. Germline values: CDR1 SGHRS, CDR2 YFSETQ. This CDR3 is 14 amino acids long. After removal of 4 bases from V and 7 bases from J, the junction contained 7 bases not matched to a gene. CDR3 in DNA: TGCGCCAGCAGCCCGTTACCAGGGGGCGGGGAGCTGTTTTTT. This gives the protein CASSPLPGGGELFF.

The V and J genes are TRBV5-4 and TRBJ2-6; no definite D call. Trimming took off 0 bases at V and 0 bases at J, with 7 bases between the two ends. CDR1 is SGHNT, CDR2 YYREEE, per germline (reference sequence). This CDR3 comprises 16 residues. This CDR3 is CASSLASNSGANVLTF. CDR3 nucleotides: TGTGCCAGCAGCTTGGCTAGTAACTCTGGGGCCAACGTCCTGACTTTC.

The rearrangement joins TRBV4-1 to TRBJ1-6, with 11 bases aligning to TRBD1. Looked up from germline, CDR1 is MGHRA and CDR2 is YSYEKL. The CDR3 has 16 amino acids. V shed 4 bases, J shed 7 bases, and the junction held 6 bases outside the gene matches. The CDR3 spells CASSRGQGASNSPLHF. CDR3 DNA: TGCGCCAGCAGCCGAGGACAGGGGGCATCAAATTCACCCCTCCACTTT.

The chain combines TRBV11-2 with TRBJ2-7; 7 positions agree with TRBD1. There are 15 residues in the CDR3. Trimming cost V 7 bases and J 3 bases; bases outside gene matches: 12. Per germline, CDR1 SGHAT and CDR2 FQNNGV. The chain's CDR3 is CASTTRTGSIYEQYF. Here the CDR3 DNA reads TGTGCCAGCACCACCCGGACAGGTTCAATCTACGAGCAGTACTTC.

The chain couples TRBV5-5 to TRBJ2-7; 14 nucleotides align to TRBD2. CDR3 length equals 15 residues. The ends lost 3 bases at V and 3 bases at J; junction bases unmatched: 2. Germline-derived CDR1 and CDR2 are SGHKS and YYEKEE (reference sequence). This CDR3 reads CASSSGLAGVYEQYF. DNA for the CDR3: TGTGCCAGCAGCTCGGGACTAGCGGGGGTCTACGAGCAGTACTTC.

The J gene is TRBJ2-1, the V gene TRBV7-9; TRBD2 aligns across 10 bases. Unmatched junction bases numbered 4, after V lost 0 bases and J lost 5 bases. The CDR3 has 16 residues. Germline CDR1 is SEHNR and CDR2 is FQNEAQ (reference sequence). In nucleotides, the CDR3 is TGTGCCAGCAGCTTAGCTCTAGCGGGGGCCCACAATGAGCAGTTCTTC. Amino acid sequence: CASSLALAGAHNEQFF. Combining the CDR3 with reference TRBV7-9 and TRBJ2-1 gives the whole variable domain DTGVSQNPRHKITKRGQNVTFRCDPISEHNRLYWYRQTLGQGPEFLTYFQNEAQLEKSRLLSDRFSAERPKGSFSTLEIQRTEQGDSAMYLCASSLALAGAHNEQFFGPGTRLTVL.

CDR3 coding DNA: TGTGCCAGCAGCGTAGGGTTTCAGCAGCCCCAGCATTTT. It encodes CASSVGFQQPQHF. This chain uses TRBV9 with TRBJ1-5; no clear D. The CDR3 contains 13 residues. Germline V lookup: CDR1 SGDLS, CDR2 YYNGEE. Trimming removed 0 bases at V and 7 bases at J, with 8 bases between.

The chain carries TRBV11-2 and TRBJ1-1, with a tentative D call TRBD1 (6 bases). The CDR3 runs 15 residues. V was pared by 4 bases and J by 1 base, with 13 bases between. Germline V gives CDR1 SGHAT, CDR2 FQNNGV. The CDR3 spells CASSYRVGTNTEAFF. Written as DNA, the CDR3 is TGTGCCAGCAGCTACAGGGTAGGGACGAACACTGAAGCTTTCTTT.

The chain links TRBV5-1 to TRBJ2-3, with 8 nucleotides matching TRBD1. In germline, CDR1 is SGHRS, CDR2 YFSETQ. The CDR3 sequence is 15 residues long. After removal of 2 bases from V and 6 bases from J, the junction contained 8 bases not matched to a gene. Here the CDR3 DNA reads TGCGCCAGCAGCTTAGGACAGGGAAGAGGGGATACGCAGTATTTT. It translates to CASSLGQGRGDTQYF.

The chain carries TRBV7-2 and TRBJ1-2; TRBD1 agrees at 7 bases. Germline V gene sequence: CDR1 SGHTA, CDR2 FQGNSA. With V trimmed by 5 bases and J by 7 bases, 7 bases remained unmatched. This CDR3 has 13 amino acids. The CDR3 nucleotides read TGTGCCAGCAGCCAAGACACAGGGGCTGGCTACACCTTC. Translating gives CASSQDTGAGYTF.

This clone was detected a few times. V gene TRBV18 combines with J gene TRBJ2-7; possible D gene TRBD1, 6 bases. Trimming cost V 6 bases and J 6 bases, with 12 bases left between them. Germline CDR1 and CDR2: KGHSH and LQKENI. The length of the CDR3 is 12 residues. CDR3 DNA: TGTGCCAGCTCTCCGACAGGATCCGAGCAGTACTTC. It is translated as CASSPTGSEQYF. The full variable domain, its missing parts supplied by reference TRBV18 and TRBJ2-7, is NAGVMQNPRHLVRRRGQEARLRCSPMKGHSHVYWYRQLPEEGLKFMVYLQKENIIDESGMPKERFSAEFPKEGPSILRIQQVVRGDSAAYFCASSPTGSEQYFGPGTRLTVT.

V and J are TRBV27 and TRBJ1-1; TRBD1 is a possible D gene (5 bases). Germline V lookup: CDR1 MNHEY, CDR2 SMNVEV (reference sequence). V gave up 5 bases and J gave up 3 bases, with 13 bases separating them. This CDR3 is 14 amino acids long. CDR3 in DNA: TGTGCCAGCAGTCGGGACCGGAGATACACTGAAGCTTTCTTT. Protein product: CASSRDRRYTEAFF.

This chain links TRBV7-9 with TRBJ2-1; 14 positions match TRBD2. Trimming at V came to 4 bases and at J to 7 bases, leaving 3 bases not matched to a gene. There are 15 residues in the CDR3. Per germline, CDR1 SEHNR and CDR2 FQNEAQ (reference sequence). CDR3 DNA sequence: TGTGCCAGCAGCTACGGGACTAGCGGGGGAAATGAGCAGTTCTTC. Amino acids: CASSYGTSGGNEQFF.

This chain uses TRBV11-3 with TRBJ2-3; perhaps TRBD1 as D (6 bases). CDR1 is SGHNT and CDR2 is YENEEA in the germline V gene. The V and J ends lost 3 bases and 3 bases respectively, with 7 bases between them. This CDR3 region has 13 residues. CDR3: CASSLTGTDTQYF. The CDR3 DNA sequence: TGTGCCAGCAGCTTGACAGGTACAGATACGCAGTATTTT.

V and J are TRBV10-3 and TRBJ1-5; D is unresolved. Trimming stripped 2 bases from V and 5 bases from J, with 10 bases between. Germline V lookup: CDR1 ENHRY, CDR2 SYGVKD. The CDR3 sequence is 14 residues long. CDR3 loop: CAISEEGTHQPQHF. The DNA of the CDR3 is TGTGCCATCAGTGAGGAGGGCACACATCAGCCCCAGCATTTT.

The chain carries TRBV6-1 and TRBJ1-4; no definite D call. V was trimmed by 6 bases and J by 6 bases, leaving 17 bases between them. CDR1 and CDR2 (germline): MNHNS, SASEGT. The CDR3 contains 15 residues. In DNA, the CDR3 is TGTGCCAGCAGCGCCGATTCCGGAATTTATGAAAAACTGTTTTTT. As protein: CASSADSGIYEKLFF.

This clone appeared a single time. The chain carries TRBV5-1 and TRBJ2-1; D perhaps matches TRBD2 (5 bases). Germline V lookup: CDR1 SGHRS, CDR2 YFSETQ. The CDR3 extends over 11 amino acids. Trimming left V 4 bases short and J 7 bases short, with 6 bases between. DNA for the CDR3: TGCGCCAGCAGCGGCGGGAATGAGCAGTTCTTC. Residues: CASSGGNEQFF.

This chain connects TRBV6-6 to TRBJ1-2, with 7 bases fitting TRBD1. Trimming at V came to 2 bases and at J to 5 bases, leaving 5 bases not matched to a gene. The CDR3 consists of 14 residues. Germline V gene sequence: CDR1 MNHNY, CDR2 SVGAGI (reference sequence). CDR3 in amino acids: CASSYQGQSYGYTF. CDR3 sequence (DNA): TGTGCCAGCAGTTACCAGGGACAGTCGTATGGCTACACCTTC.

This clone was seen only a few times. The V gene is TRBV11-2, the J gene TRBJ2-3; a possible D gene is TRBD2 (7 bases). Trimming removed 0 bases at V and 2 bases at J, with 9 bases between. Germline V lookup: CDR1 SGHAT, CDR2 FQNNGV. The CDR3 consists of 15 residues. This chain's CDR3 is CASSLEGGATDTQYF. The DNA for the CDR3 is TGTGCCAGCAGCTTAGAGGGGGGGGCCACAGATACGCAGTATTTT.

The rearrangement joins TRBV7-8 to TRBJ2-7; 7 nucleotides align to TRBD1. The J segment lost 6 bases and the V segment lost 1 base, leaving 12 bases of the junction unmatched. The germline CDR1 and CDR2 sequences are SGHVS and FQNEAQ. CDR3 length: 16 amino acids. CDR3 nucleotides: TGTGCCAGCAGCTTAGTGGGCGGACAGGAGACGGGCGAGCAGTACTTC. Translation gives CASSLVGGQETGEQYF.

The chain uses TRBV18 and TRBJ2-3, with D hard to call. Germline CDR1 and CDR2: KGHSH and LQKENI. V was shortened by 3 bases and J by 0 bases, with 1 base between the two germline ends. This CDR3 is 12 amino acids long. The CDR3 DNA reads as TGTGCCAGCTCACCGAGCACAGATACGCAGTATTTT. Its translation is CASSPSTDTQYF.

This clone appeared a few times. The chain employs TRBV7-9 and TRBJ1-1, with D possibly matching TRBD1 (6 bases). The CDR3 totals 15 residues. CDR1 SEHNR and CDR2 FQNEAQ come from the germline V gene (reference sequence). V was pared by 5 bases and J by 1 base, with 14 bases between. The CDR3: CASSAPGVGNTEAFF. The CDR3 DNA sequence: TGTGCCAGCAGCGCCCCAGGGGTTGGGAACACTGAAGCTTTCTTT.

This CDR3 is CASSSLPQGAGEAFF. CDR3 bases: TGTGCCAGCAGCTCATTGCCCCAGGGGGCCGGTGAAGCTTTCTTT. The chain is built from TRBV7-6 and TRBJ1-1, with TRBD1 identical over 8 bases. Trimming took 4 bases from V and 7 from J; bases not matched to a gene: 11. Germline V gene lookup returns CDR1 SGHVS and CDR2 FNYEAQ. CDR3 length: 15 amino acids.

The chain links TRBV18 to TRBJ1-1; no clear D. V was trimmed by 8 bases and J by 3 bases, leaving 13 bases between them. The germline CDR1 and CDR2 sequences are KGHSH and LQKENI. There are 13 residues in the CDR3. The CDR3 DNA is TGTGCCAGCAAACAAGGGAGTGACACTGAAGCTTTCTTT. This codes for CASKQGSDTEAFF.